A single T cell receptor (beta chain) is shown here with its context. Recruited during active infection, patients (from Seattle) were subsequently followed longitudinally. Profiled with immunoSEQ multiplex PCR; TCRdb holds only in-frame clones, not every one. Altogether roughly 410,000 clones are present, around 89% being singletons, with the ten largest covering approximately 1.5%. Germline V gene sequence: CDR1 KGHDR, CDR2 SFDVKD. There are 15 residues in the CDR3. The ends lost 3 bases at V and 5 bases at J; junction bases unmatched: 7. The data are from a study of blood T cell repertoires in COVID-19. Study-level background: The study drew acute and convalescent COVID-19 samples from the United States, Italy and Spain.

The sequenced sample was peripheral blood. This clonotype was sampled from a woman in her thirties or forties with COVID-19, enrolled during active disease. V gene TRBV24-1 combines with J gene TRBJ2-5, with 8 bases that match TRBD1. As DNA, the CDR3 is TGTGCCACCAGTGATGCTGCAGGGGGCGGCGAGACCCAGTACTTC. It translates to CATSDAAGGGETQYF.